This TCR beta chain came from a study of low-dose radiotherapy and immunotherapy resistance in tumors. Study context: The 200 mg/m2 dose of intravenous cyclophosphamide was given every two weeks, one day before radiation and immunotherapy. From cycle 1 day 1, patients took oral aspirin 300 mg every day for four cycles.

Primers used for first-strand cDNA, a TRAV- and TRBV-specific set, covered both alpha and beta chains. With a constant-region primer and a V-primer adapter, TCRs were subjected to 20 PCR cycles of amplification. MiXCR, run by TCRdb on the reads, gives a single entry per CDR3 protein. The data show tens of thousands of distinct CDR3 sequences, around 17% seen once. The CDR3 is made up of 15 amino acids. The germline gives CDR1 SGDLS, CDR2 YYNGEE. V lost 3 bases, J lost 4 bases, and 14 bases lay in between. As for time point: after trial treatment. Specified treatment: LDRT plus nivolumab, ipilimumab, low-dose cyclophosphamide and aspirin (RACIN trial).

Sequenced here: PBMCs, sampled after low-dose radiotherapy plus immunotherapy. The TCR sequence derives from a male donor with prostate cancer. The V and J genes are TRBV9 and TRBJ2-1; a possible D gene is TRBD2 (6 bases). The CDR3 reads CASSAGGTFYNEQFF. For the CDR3, the DNA is TGTGCCAGCAGCGCTGGGGGGACTTTTTACAATGAGCAGTTCTTC.